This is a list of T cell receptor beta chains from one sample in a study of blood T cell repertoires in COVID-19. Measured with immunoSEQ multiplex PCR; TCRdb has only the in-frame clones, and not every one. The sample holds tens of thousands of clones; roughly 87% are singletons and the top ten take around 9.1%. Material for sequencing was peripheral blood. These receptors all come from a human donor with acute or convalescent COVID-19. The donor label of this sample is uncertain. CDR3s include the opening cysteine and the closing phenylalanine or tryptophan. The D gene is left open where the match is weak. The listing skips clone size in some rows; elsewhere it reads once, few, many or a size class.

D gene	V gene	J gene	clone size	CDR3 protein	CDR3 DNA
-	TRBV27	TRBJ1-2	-	CASSLLVGRGLYGYTF	TGTGCCAGCAGTTTATTGGTGGGGAGGGGCCTCTATGGCTACACCTTC
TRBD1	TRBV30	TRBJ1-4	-	CARQGAGEKLFF	TGTGCCCGACAGGGGGCTGGTGAAAAACTGTTTTTT
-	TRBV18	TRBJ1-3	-	CASSPPSENTIYF	TGTGCCAGCTCACCACCCTCAGAAAACACCATATATTTT
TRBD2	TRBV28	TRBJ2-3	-	CASSLFAGGSGRTDTQYF	TGTGCCAGCAGTTTATTCGCGGGGGGTAGCGGGAGAACAGATACGCAGTATTTT
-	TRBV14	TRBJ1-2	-	CASSQDPRGYNYGYTF	TGTGCCAGCAGCCAAGATCCAAGGGGTTACAACTATGGCTACACCTTC
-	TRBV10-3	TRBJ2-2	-	CATEENTGELFF	TGTGCCACCGAGGAGAACACCGGGGAGCTGTTTTTT
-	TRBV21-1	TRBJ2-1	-	CASSKAGDNDSYNEQFF	TGTGCCAGCAGCAAAGCAGGGGACAACGACTCCTACAATGAGCAGTTCTTC
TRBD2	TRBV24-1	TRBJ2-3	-	CATSVSRGRTDTQYF	TGTGCCACCAGTGTTAGTCGCGGGAGGACAGATACGCAGTATTTT
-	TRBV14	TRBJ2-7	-	CASRTRDSWEQYF	TGTGCCAGCAGGACACGGGACTCCTGGGAGCAGTACTTC
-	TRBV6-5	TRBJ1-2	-	CASIPPGGNYGYTF	TGTGCCAGCATCCCGCCGGGGGGTAACTATGGCTACACCTTC
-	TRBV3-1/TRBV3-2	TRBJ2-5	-	CASSRSGEETQYF	TGTGCCAGCAGTCGGTCAGGGGAAGAGACCCAGTACTTC
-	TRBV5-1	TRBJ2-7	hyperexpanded	CASSFYRVSYEQYF	TGCGCCAGCAGCTTCTACAGGGTTTCGTACGAGCAGTACTTC
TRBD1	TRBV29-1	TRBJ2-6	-	CSARQGSGANVLTF	TGCAGCGCCCGACAGGGCTCTGGGGCCAACGTCCTGACTTTC
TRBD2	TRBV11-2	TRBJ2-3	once	CASSPGSGGSTDTQYF	TGTGCCAGCAGTCCCGGGAGCGGGGGCAGTACAGATACGCAGTATTTT
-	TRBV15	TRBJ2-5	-	CATSKHRRDQETQYF	TGTGCCACCAGCAAACATCGCAGGGACCAAGAGACCCAGTACTTC
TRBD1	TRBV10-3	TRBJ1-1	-	CAIRDREIRNTEAFF	TGTGCCATCCGCGACAGGGAAATAAGGAACACTGAAGCTTTCTTT
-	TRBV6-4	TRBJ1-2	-	CASSESGTTALYGYTF	TGTGCCAGCAGTGAATCCGGGACAACGGCCCTCTATGGCTACACCTTC
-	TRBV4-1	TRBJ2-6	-	CASSQDPSLSGANVLTF	TGCGCCAGCAGCCAAGATCCTAGCCTCTCTGGGGCCAACGTCCTGACTTTC
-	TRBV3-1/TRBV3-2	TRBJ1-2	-	CASSQDVFGGLGYTF	TGTGCCAGCAGCCAAGATGTGTTCGGGGGGCTTGGCTACACCTTC
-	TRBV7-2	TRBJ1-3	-	CASSLVQGPGNTIYF	TGTGCCAGCAGCTTAGTCCAGGGGCCAGGAAACACCATATATTTT
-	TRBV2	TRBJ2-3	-	CASSVNREADTQYF	TGTGCCAGCAGTGTCAACAGGGAAGCAGATACGCAGTATTTT
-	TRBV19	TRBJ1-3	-	CASSVRQSSGNTIYF	TGTGCCAGTAGTGTCCGACAGAGCTCTGGAAACACCATATATTTT
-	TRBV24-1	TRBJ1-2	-	CATSDRGRLDGYTF	TGTGCCACCAGTGATAGGGGTCGACTTGATGGCTACACCTTC